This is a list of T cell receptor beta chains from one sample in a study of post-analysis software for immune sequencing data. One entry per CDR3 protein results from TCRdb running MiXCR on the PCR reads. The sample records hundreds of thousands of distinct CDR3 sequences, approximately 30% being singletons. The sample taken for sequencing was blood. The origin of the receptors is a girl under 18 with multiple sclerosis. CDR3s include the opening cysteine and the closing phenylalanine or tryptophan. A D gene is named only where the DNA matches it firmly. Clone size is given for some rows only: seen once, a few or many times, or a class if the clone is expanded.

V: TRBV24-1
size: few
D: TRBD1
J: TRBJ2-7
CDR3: CATSDSDRAVAYEQYF
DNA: TGTGCCACCAGTGACTCGGACAGGGCAGTCGCCTACGAGCAGTACTTC

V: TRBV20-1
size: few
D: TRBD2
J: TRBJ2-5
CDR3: CSFDLAGGETQYF
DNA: TGCAGCTTCGATTTGGCGGGAGGGGAGACCCAGTACTTC

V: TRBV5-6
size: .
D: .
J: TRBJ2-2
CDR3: CASAEGGPGELFF
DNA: TGTGCCAGCGCCGAGGGGGGTCCCGGGGAGCTGTTTTTT

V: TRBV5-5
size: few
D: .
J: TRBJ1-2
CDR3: CASTPLGTGNYGYTF
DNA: TGTGCCAGCACCCCTTTGGGAACAGGCAACTATGGCTACACCTTC

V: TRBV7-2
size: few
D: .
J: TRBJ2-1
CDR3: CASRQDYSSYNEQFF
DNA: TGTGCCAGCAGACAGGACTATAGCTCCTACAATGAGCAGTTCTTC

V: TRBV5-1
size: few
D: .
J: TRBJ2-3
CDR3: CASSLESPGSTDTQYF
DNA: TGCGCCAGCAGCTTGGAGTCGCCGGGATCCACAGATACGCAGTATTTT

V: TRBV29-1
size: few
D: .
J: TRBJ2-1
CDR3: CSVEWQVLRNNEQFF
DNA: TGCAGCGTTGAATGGCAAGTATTACGTAACAATGAGCAGTTCTTC

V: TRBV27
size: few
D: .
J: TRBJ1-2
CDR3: CASSSHSQGIRGYTF
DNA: TGTGCCAGCAGTTCCCATTCCCAGGGTATTCGGGGCTACACCTTC

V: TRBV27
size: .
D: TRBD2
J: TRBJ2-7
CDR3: CASTRAGLSYEQYF
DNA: TGTGCCAGCACCAGAGCGGGACTCTCCTACGAGCAGTACTTC

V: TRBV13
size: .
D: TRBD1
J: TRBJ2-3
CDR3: CASSPYRGRPTDTQYF
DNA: TGTGCCAGCAGCCCGTACAGGGGGCGCCCCACAGATACGCAGTATTTT

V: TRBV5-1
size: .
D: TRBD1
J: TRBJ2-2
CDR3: CASSPTPGQGDTGELFF
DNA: TGCGCCAGCAGCCCAACGCCCGGACAGGGGGACACCGGGGAGCTGTTTTTT

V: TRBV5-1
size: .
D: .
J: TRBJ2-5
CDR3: CASSPIGLEETQYF
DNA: TGCGCCAGCAGCCCCATTGGACTCGAAGAGACCCAGTACTTC

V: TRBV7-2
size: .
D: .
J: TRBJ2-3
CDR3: CASSPTSITYF
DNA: TGTGCCAGCAGCCCAACATCCATTACGTATTTT

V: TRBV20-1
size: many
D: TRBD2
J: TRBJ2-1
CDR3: CSAREGSGGYNEQFF
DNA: TGCAGTGCTAGAGAAGGAAGCGGGGGGTACAATGAGCAGTTCTTC

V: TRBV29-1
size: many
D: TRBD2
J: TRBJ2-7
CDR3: CSVASGVSYEQYF
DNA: TGCAGCGTTGCTAGCGGGGTATCCTACGAGCAGTACTTC

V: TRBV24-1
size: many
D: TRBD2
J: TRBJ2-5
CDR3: CATSQGLAGGRQETQYF
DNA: TGTGCCACCAGCCAGGGACTAGCGGGGGGGCGACAAGAGACCCAGTACTTC

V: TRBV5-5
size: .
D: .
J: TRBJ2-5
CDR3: CASSLAGTVLRTWETQYF
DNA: TGTGCCAGCAGCTTGGCGGGGACGGTTTTGAGGACCTGGGAGACCCAGTACTTC

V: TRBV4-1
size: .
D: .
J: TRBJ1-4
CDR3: CASSPPGESGKLFF
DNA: TGCGCCAGCAGCCCACCGGGCGAGTCCGGGAAACTGTTTTTT

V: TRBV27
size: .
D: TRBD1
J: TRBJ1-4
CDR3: CASRDYRGTNEKLFF
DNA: TGTGCCAGCAGAGATTACAGGGGGACTAATGAAAAACTGTTTTTT

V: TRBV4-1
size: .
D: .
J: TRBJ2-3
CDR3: CASSQRIHGTDTQYF
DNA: TGCGCCAGCAGCCAGCGTATTCACGGCACAGATACGCAGTATTTT

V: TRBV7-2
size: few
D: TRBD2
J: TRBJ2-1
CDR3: CASSGAASGPNNEQFF
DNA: TGTGCCAGCAGCGGAGCGGCTAGCGGGCCCAACAATGAGCAGTTCTTC

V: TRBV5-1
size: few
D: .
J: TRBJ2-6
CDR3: CASSWGGSGANVLTF
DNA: TGCGCCAGCAGCTGGGGAGGCTCTGGGGCCAACGTCCTGACTTTC

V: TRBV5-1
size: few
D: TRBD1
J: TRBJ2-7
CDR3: CASSSGQGANEQYF
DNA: TGCGCCAGCAGCTCTGGACAGGGGGCTAACGAGCAGTACTTC

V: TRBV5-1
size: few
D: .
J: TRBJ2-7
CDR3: CASSLYGPEYEQYF
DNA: TGCGCCAGCAGCTTGTACGGACCCGAATACGAGCAGTACTTC

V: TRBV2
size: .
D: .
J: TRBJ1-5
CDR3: CASIRQVNQPQHF
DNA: TGTGCCAGCATACGACAGGTCAATCAGCCCCAGCATTTT

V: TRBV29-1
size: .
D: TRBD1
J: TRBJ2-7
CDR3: CSASTGGHEQYF
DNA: TGCAGCGCCTCGACAGGGGGACACGAGCAGTACTTC

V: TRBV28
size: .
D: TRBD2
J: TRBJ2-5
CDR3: CASSLSVGASGYQETQYF
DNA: TGTGCCAGCAGTTTAAGTGTGGGGGCTAGCGGGTACCAAGAGACCCAGTACTTC

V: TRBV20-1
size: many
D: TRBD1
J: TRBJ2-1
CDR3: CSASRPETGFDEQFF
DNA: TGCAGTGCTAGCAGGCCGGAGACAGGGTTCGATGAGCAGTTCTTC

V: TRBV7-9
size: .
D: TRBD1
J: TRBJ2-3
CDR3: CASSSLSGTGVGDTQYF
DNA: TGTGCCAGCAGCTCTCTGTCTGGGACAGGGGTGGGAGATACGCAGTATTTT

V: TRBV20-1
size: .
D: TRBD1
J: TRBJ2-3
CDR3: CSAQRTGFLDTQYF
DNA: TGCAGTGCTCAGAGGACAGGGTTTTTGGATACGCAGTATTTT

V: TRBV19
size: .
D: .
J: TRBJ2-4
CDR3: CASSSPPVDIQYF
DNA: TGTGCCAGTAGTTCCCCACCGGTGGACATTCAGTACTTC

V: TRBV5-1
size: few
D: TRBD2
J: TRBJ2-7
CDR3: CASSLARASGIHEQYF
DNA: TGCGCCAGCAGCTTGGCCAGAGCTAGCGGGATCCACGAGCAGTACTTC

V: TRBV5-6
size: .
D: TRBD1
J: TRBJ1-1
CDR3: CASSLFLGQGVYTEAFF
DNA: TGTGCCAGCAGCCTCTTCCTAGGACAGGGGGTCTACACTGAAGCTTTCTTT